This T cell receptor (beta chain) is drawn from a study of a mutant IDH1 vaccine in newly diagnosed glioma. Study-level background: Treated patients had a mean age of approximately 40 years and an approximately 60% male, roughly 40% female split.

Time point reported: baseline, week 1 (first vaccination visit). Treatment meaning: pre-vaccination baseline after standard-of-care therapy. TCRdb keeps only in-frame clones here, not all; method: immunoSEQ multiplex PCR. The data contain tens of thousands of clones, roughly 78% of them singletons. Study-wide points: Patients showed vaccine-induced immune responses at a rate of approximately 92%.

Concerning this clone itself: What it recognizes is unknown.

V was cut by 4 bases and J by 2 bases, with 10 bases left in between. Germline CDR1 and CDR2: MNHNS and SASEGT. The length of the CDR3 is 14 residues. This receptor was taken from a man in his forties or fifties with glioma. This material consisted of PBMCs, taken from a glioma patient treated with radiotherapy, temozolomide or both. The chain joins TRBV6-1 to TRBJ2-3; D gene uncertain. The CDR3 loop reads CASSARRHTDTQYF. The CDR3 bases are TGTGCCAGCAGTGCCCGGAGACACACAGATACGCAGTATTTT.